Listed below are T cell receptor beta chains from one sample, sequenced in a study of T cells in Graves' hyperthyroidism and ophthalmopathy. A single record per CDR3 protein comes from TCRdb applying MiXCR to the multiplex PCR reads. The sample contains 550,000 to 700,000 distinct CDR3 sequences, under 60% of which appear only once. The sequenced sample was peripheral blood or thyroid tissue (not recorded which). Receptors were obtained from an adult woman with Graves' disease, either hyperthyroidism or ophthalmopathy (not recorded which). Each CDR3 is given with its conserved first and last residue. The order of the fields is J gene, V gene, CDR3 protein.

J: TRBJ1-5
V: TRBV11-2
CDR3: CASSPGQGWTQHF

J: TRBJ1-1
V: TRBV10-3
CDR3: CAISGNRRGPDTEAFF

J: TRBJ1-5
V: TRBV19
CDR3: CASSWSGLSNQPQHF

J: TRBJ1-4
V: TRBV9
CDR3: CASSVGAGAPNEKLFF

J: TRBJ2-5
V: TRBV5-1
CDR3: CASSLTDTAGETQYF

J: TRBJ2-7
V: TRBV7-9
CDR3: CASSLGFTTTYEQYF

J: TRBJ2-5
V: TRBV3-1
CDR3: CASSQDTGQGETQYF

J: TRBJ1-5
V: TRBV5-1
CDR3: CASSLGPPEPQHF

J: TRBJ2-5
V: TRBV20-1
CDR3: CSASGTEETQYF

J: TRBJ1-1
V: TRBV29-1
CDR3: CSVVTARAFF

J: TRBJ1-6
V: TRBV7-3
CDR3: CASSLEGLGSPLHF

J: TRBJ2-3
V: TRBV20-1
CDR3: CSALEGWDTQYF

J: TRBJ2-7
V: TRBV10-3
CDR3: CAISERLTSGRTYEQYF

J: TRBJ1-2
V: TRBV6-1
CDR3: CASSLGQGTAANYGYTF

J: TRBJ1-3
V: TRBV7-9
CDR3: CASGYREAGNTIYF

J: TRBJ1-2
V: TRBV7-9
CDR3: CASSLGSTSGNTF

J: TRBJ1-3
V: TRBV6-5
CDR3: CASSPGTDGGNTIYF

J: TRBJ2-7
V: TRBV7-6
CDR3: CASSLGGARRGLLSGSPYF

J: TRBJ1-1
V: TRBV9
CDR3: CASSVENRGGGTEAFF

J: TRBJ2-3
V: TRBV2
CDR3: CASNLAGGRTDTQYF

J: TRBJ1-5
V: TRBV5-1
CDR3: CASKPGTGGGNQPQHF

J: TRBJ2-5
V: TRBV15
CDR3: CATSRDKGALVEETQYF

J: TRBJ1-2
V: TRBV11-3
CDR3: CASSSLQKAGADDYTF

J: TRBJ1-5
V: TRBV6-5
CDR3: CASSPTGGQPQHF

J: TRBJ2-7
V: TRBV28
CDR3: CASLDQGRSAEQYF

J: TRBJ1-2
V: TRBV20-1
CDR3: CSAIDGGGNYGYTF